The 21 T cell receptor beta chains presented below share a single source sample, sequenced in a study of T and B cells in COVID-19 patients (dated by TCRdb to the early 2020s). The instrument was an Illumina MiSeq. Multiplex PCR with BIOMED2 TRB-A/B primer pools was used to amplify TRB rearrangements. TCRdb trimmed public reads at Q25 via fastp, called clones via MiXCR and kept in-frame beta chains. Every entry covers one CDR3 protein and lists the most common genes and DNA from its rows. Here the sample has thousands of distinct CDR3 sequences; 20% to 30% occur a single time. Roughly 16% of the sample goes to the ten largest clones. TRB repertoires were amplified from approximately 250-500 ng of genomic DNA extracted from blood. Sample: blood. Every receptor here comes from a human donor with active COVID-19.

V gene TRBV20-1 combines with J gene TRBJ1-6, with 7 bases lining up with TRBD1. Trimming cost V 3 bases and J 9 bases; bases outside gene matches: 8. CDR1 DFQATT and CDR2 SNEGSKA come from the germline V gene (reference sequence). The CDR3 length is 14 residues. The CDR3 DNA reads TGCAGTGCTAGCGACAGGGCTGGGAGTTCACCCCTCCACTTT. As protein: CSASDRAGSSPLHF.

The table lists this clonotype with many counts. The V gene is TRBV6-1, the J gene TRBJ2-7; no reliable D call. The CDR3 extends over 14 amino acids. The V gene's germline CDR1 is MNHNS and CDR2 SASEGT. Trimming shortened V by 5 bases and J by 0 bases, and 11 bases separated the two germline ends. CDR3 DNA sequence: TGTGCCAGCAGTCCGGTAGAGCTCTCCTACGAGCAGTACTTC. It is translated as CASSPVELSYEQYF.

Here the CDR3 reads CAIRGTSGRTQSSYNEQFF. CDR3 nucleotide sequence: TGTGCCATCAGGGGGACTAGCGGGAGGACCCAAAGCTCCTACAATGAGCAGTTCTTC. The chain uses TRBV10-3 and TRBJ2-1; 15 bases match TRBD2. The CDR3 sequence is 19 residues long. The trim removed 6 bases at V and 0 bases at J, leaving 9 bases unmatched. CDR1 is ENHRY and CDR2 is SYGVKD in the germline V gene.

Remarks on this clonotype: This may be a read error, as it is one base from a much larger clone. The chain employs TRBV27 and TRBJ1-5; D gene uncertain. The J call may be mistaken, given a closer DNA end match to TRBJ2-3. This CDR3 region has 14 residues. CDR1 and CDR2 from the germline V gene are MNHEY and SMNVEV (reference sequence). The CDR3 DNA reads TGTGCCAGCAGTTTACAGGTTAGCAATCAGCCCCAGTATTTT. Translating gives CASSLQVSNQPQYF.

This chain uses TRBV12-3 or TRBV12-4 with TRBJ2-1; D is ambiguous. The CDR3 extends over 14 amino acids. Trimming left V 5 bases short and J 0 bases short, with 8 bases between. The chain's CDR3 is CASSDAGSYNEQFF. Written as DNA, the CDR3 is TGTGCCAGCAGTGACGCCGGCTCCTACAATGAGCAGTTCTTC.

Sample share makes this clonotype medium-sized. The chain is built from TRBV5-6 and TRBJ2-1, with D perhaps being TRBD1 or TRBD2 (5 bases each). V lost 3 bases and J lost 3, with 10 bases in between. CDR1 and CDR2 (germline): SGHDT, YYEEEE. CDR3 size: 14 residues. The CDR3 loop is CASSSSGHYNEQFF. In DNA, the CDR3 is TGTGCCAGCAGCTCAAGCGGACACTACAATGAGCAGTTCTTC.

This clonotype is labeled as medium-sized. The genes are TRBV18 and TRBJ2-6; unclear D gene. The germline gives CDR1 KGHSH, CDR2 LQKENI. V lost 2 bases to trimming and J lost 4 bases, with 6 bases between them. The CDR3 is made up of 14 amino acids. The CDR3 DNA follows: TGTGCCAGCTCACCAGTACCCGGGGCCAACGTCCTGACTTTC. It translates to CASSPVPGANVLTF.

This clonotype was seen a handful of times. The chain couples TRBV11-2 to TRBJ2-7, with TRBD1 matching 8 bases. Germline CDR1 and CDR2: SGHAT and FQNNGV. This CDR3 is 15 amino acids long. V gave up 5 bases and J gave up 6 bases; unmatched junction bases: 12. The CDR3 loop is CASSLTGQGAREQYF. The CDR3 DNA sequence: TGTGCCAGCAGCCTAACGGGGCAGGGGGCACGCGAGCAGTACTTC. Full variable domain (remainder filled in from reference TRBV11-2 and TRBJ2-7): EAGVAQSPRYKIIEKRQSVAFWCNPISGHATLYWYQQILGQGPKLLIQFQNNGVVDDSQLPKDRFSAERLKGVDSTLKIQPAKLEDSAVYLCASSLTGQGAREQYFGPGTRLTVT.

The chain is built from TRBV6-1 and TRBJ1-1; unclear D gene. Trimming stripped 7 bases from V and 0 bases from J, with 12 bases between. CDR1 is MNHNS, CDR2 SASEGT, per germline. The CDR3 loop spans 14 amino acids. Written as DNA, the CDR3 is TGTGCCAGCAAGGCTGGCAGCATGAACACTGAAGCTTTCTTT. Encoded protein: CASKAGSMNTEAFF.

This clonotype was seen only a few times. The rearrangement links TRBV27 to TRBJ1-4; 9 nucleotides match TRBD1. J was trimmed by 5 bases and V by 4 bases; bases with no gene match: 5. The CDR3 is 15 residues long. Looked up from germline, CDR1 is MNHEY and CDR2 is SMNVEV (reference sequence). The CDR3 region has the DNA TGTGCCAGCAGTTCCGGGGGGACAGGGAATGAAAAACTGTTTTTT. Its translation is CASSSGGTGNEKLFF.

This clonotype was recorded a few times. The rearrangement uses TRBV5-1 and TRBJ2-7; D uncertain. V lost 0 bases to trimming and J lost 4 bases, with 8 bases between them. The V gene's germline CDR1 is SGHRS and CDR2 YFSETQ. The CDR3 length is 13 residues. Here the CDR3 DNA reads TGCGCCAGCAGCTTGGATGCCCGGTACGAGCAGTACTTC. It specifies CASSLDARYEQYF.

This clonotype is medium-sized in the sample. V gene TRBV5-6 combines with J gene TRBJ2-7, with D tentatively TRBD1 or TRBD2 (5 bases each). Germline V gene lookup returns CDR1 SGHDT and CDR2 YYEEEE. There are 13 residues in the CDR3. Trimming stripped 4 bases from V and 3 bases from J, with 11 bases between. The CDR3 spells CASSPVGGYEQYF. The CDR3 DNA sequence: TGTGCCAGCAGCCCGGTTGGGGGCTACGAGCAGTACTTC.

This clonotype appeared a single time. The chain's CDR3 is CASSLVARVSPLHF. The DNA of the CDR3 is TGTGCCAGCAGCTTAGTGGCCAGGGTTTCACCCCTCCACTTT. The rearrangement joins TRBV7-2 to TRBJ1-6, with a weak D call TRBD1 (5 bases). The CDR3 has 14 residues. Trimming pared 1 base from V and 9 bases from J, leaving 10 bases between. Germline CDR1 and CDR2: SGHTA and FQGNSA.

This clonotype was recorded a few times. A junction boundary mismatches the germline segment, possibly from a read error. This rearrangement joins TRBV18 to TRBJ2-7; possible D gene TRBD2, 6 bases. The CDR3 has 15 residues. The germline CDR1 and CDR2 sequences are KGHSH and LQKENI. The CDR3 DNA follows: TGTGCCAGCTCCCCACTAGGGACTCAAAACAGGGAGCAGTACTTC. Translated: CASSPLGTQNREQYF.

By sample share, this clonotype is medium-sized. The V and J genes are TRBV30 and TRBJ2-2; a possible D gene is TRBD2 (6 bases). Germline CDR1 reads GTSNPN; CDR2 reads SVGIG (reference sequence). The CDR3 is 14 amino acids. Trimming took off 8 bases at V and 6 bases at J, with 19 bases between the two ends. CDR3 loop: CAEQTGARAGELFF. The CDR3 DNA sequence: TGTGCCGAACAAACGGGAGCAAGGGCCGGGGAGCTGTTTTTT.

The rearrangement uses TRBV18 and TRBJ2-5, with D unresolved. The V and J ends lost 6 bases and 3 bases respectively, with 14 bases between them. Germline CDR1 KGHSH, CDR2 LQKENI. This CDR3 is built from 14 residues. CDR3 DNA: TGTGCCAGCTCCGATTTCTGGGCGGAAGAGACCCAGTACTTC. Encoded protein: CASSDFWAEETQYF.

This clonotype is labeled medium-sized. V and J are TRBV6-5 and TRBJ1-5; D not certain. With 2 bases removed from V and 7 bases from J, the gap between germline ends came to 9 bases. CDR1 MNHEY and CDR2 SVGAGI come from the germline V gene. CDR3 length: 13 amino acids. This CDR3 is CASSYNVGQPQHF. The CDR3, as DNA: TGTGCCAGCAGTTACAACGTAGGACAGCCCCAGCATTTT.

CDR3 coding DNA: TGTGCCAGCAGCGACCGTAGCGGGGGCAATGAGCAGTTCTTC. This encodes CASSDRSGGNEQFF. The chain employs TRBV7-6 and TRBJ2-1, with TRBD2 identical over 9 bases. J lost 6 bases, V lost 5 bases, and 5 bases had no gene match. The CDR3 sequence is 14 residues long. Germline V gene sequence: CDR1 SGHVS, CDR2 FNYEAQ.

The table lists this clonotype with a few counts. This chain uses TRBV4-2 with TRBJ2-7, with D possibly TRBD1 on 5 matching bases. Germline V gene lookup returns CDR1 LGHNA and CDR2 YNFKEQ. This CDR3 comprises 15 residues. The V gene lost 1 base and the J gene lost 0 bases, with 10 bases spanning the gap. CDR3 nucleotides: TGTGCCAGCAGCCAAGTGGGGCAGAGCTCCTACGAGCAGTACTTC. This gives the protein CASSQVGQSSYEQYF.

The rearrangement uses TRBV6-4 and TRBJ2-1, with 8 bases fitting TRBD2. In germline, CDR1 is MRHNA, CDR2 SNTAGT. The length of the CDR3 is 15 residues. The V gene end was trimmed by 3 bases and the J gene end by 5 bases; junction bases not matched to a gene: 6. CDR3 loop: CASSEGLAGNNEQFF. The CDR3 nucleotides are TGTGCCAGCAGTGAGGGGCTAGCGGGTAACAATGAGCAGTTCTTC.

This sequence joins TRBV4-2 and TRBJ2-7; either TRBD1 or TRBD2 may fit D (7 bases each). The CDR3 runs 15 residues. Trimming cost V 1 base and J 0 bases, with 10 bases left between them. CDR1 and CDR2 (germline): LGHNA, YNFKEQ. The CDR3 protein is CASSQAGGGSYEQYF. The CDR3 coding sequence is TGTGCCAGCAGCCAAGCAGGGGGGGGCTCCTACGAGCAGTACTTC.